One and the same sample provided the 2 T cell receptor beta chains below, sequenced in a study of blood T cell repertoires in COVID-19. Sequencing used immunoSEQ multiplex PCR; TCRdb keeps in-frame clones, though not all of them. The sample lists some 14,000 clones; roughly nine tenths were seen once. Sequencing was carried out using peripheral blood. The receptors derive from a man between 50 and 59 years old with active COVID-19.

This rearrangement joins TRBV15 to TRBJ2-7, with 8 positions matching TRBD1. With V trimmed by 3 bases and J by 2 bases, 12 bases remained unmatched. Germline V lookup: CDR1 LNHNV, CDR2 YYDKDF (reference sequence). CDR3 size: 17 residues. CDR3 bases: TGTGCCACCAGCAGCCAGGACAGGGCTTCTTCCCCCTACGAGCAGTACTTC. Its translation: CATSSQDRASSPYEQYF.

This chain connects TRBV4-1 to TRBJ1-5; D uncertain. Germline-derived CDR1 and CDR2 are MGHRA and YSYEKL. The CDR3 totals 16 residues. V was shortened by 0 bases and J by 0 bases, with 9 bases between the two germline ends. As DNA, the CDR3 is TGCGCCAGCAGCCAAGAGTCGGGATATAGCAATCAGCCCCAGCATTTT. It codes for CASSQESGYSNQPQHF.